This T cell receptor (beta chain) was captured in a study of blood T cell repertoires in COVID-19. At the level of the study: The samples span acute and convalescent COVID-19 from the United States, Italy and Spain. In each case, the material was cDNA or gDNA derived from T cells, B-cell-depleted T cells, or PBMCs.

CDR1 and CDR2 from the germline V gene are SEHNR and FQNEAQ (reference sequence). The CDR3 length is 12 residues. Original processing notes: Using reference gene primer amplification, nucleated cell counts were estimated. TCRdb's table, derived via immunoSEQ multiplex PCR, lists solely in-frame clones and lacks some. D and trimming were read from the DNA, whereas the V and J calls and clone size are those reported in that table. The top ten hold about 1.6% of the sample, which has about 250,000 clones, 86% seen once. Sequenced input: peripheral blood. The clonotype was recovered from a woman aged 55-69 years who had recovered from COVID-19. The J gene is TRBJ2-7, the V gene TRBV7-9; 9 nucleotides align to TRBD1. This CDR3 is CAVRQGAYEQYF. CDR3 nucleotide sequence: TGTGCTGTCAGACAGGGGGCCTACGAGCAGTACTTC.